This is a list of T cell receptor beta chains from one sample in a study of T cells in Graves' hyperthyroidism and ophthalmopathy. Using its own MiXCR run on the multiplex PCR reads, TCRdb lists one record per CDR3 protein. The sample yields 550,000 to 800,000 distinct CDR3 sequences, less than 20% seen once. The sample taken for sequencing was blood. The receptors were sampled from a man aged 18 to 35 with Graves' hyperthyroidism. The CDR3 runs from the conserved cysteine through the conserved F or W. Fields, in order: CDR3 protein, CDR3 DNA, J gene, D gene, CDR3 length, clone size, V gene. A D gene is named only where the DNA matches it firmly. Size is omitted from some rows. Given values are once, few, many or a class for expanded clones.

CSVSQSSGRETQYF TGCAGCGTTTCCCAATCTAGCGGGAGAGAGACCCAGTACTTC TRBJ2-5 TRBD2 14 - TRBV29-1
CASSLRSGVNQPQHF TGTGCCAGCAGTTTACGTTCAGGGGTAAATCAGCCCCAGCATTTT TRBJ1-5 - 15 many TRBV12-3/TRBV12-4
CASSQDPSTDTQYF TGTGCCAGCAGCCAAGATCCGAGCACAGATACGCAGTATTTT TRBJ2-3 - 14 many TRBV3-1
CSASRGRTDTQYF TGCAGTGCTAGCCGGGGTCGCACAGATACGCAGTATTTT TRBJ2-3 - 13 - TRBV20-1
CASSPERGRNSPLHF TGTGCCAGCAGTCCCGAGCGGGGCCGTAATTCACCCCTCCACTTT TRBJ1-6 - 15 few TRBV28
CASRFGTGVYEQYF TGTGCCAGCAGGTTCGGGACAGGGGTCTACGAGCAGTACTTC TRBJ2-7 TRBD1 14 many TRBV6-1
CATSDGTGRYRYTF TGTGCCACCAGCGATGGGACTGGGAGATATCGCTACACCTTC TRBJ1-2 - 14 few TRBV15
CASRRDGGYTF TGTGCCAGCCGCCGGGATGGTGGCTACACCTTC TRBJ1-2 - 11 - TRBV19
CASSVVGGPGNEQFF TGTGCCAGCAGCGTAGTCGGCGGTCCGGGCAATGAGCAGTTCTTC TRBJ2-1 - 15 few TRBV9
CASRQGAVTEAFF TGTGCCAGTAGACAGGGGGCCGTCACTGAAGCTTTCTTT TRBJ1-1 TRBD1 13 many TRBV27
CASSMGTSGYYEQYF TGTGCCAGTAGTATGGGGACTAGCGGGTACTACGAGCAGTACTTC TRBJ2-7 TRBD2 15 many TRBV19
CASSAQLAGVLETQYF TGTGCCAGCAGCGCACAACTAGCGGGAGTTTTAGAGACCCAGTACTTC TRBJ2-5 TRBD2 16 few TRBV7-9
CSVTETNYGYTF TGCAGCGTTACCGAGACTAACTATGGCTACACCTTC TRBJ1-2 - 12 few TRBV29-1
CASSTPSGRAREQFF TGTGCCAGCAGCACGCCTAGCGGGAGGGCCCGGGAGCAGTTCTTC TRBJ2-1 TRBD2 15 few TRBV5-6
CASSQEVGREARTDTQYF TGTGCCAGCAGCCAAGAGGTAGGACGGGAGGCCCGCACAGATACGCAGTATTTT TRBJ2-3 - 18 many TRBV3-2
CSGSPGLAGGTYNEQFF TGCAGTGGATCACCGGGACTAGCGGGAGGAACGTACAATGAGCAGTTCTTC TRBJ2-1 TRBD2 17 - TRBV20-1
CASSSFGGGTEAFF TGTGCCAGCAGTTCGTTCGGGGGTGGGACTGAAGCTTTCTTT TRBJ1-1 - 14 - TRBV27
CASSPSVVLSTDTQYF TGCGCCAGCAGCCCGTCGGTGGTTCTTAGCACAGATACGCAGTATTTT TRBJ2-3 - 16 many TRBV5-1
CASARTEINYGYTF TGTGCCAGCGCCAGGACCGAGATTAACTATGGCTACACCTTC TRBJ1-2 - 14 - TRBV11-2
CSVEDSPNGYTF TGCAGCGTTGAAGATAGTCCCAATGGCTACACCTTC TRBJ1-2 - 12 few TRBV29-1
CAWRWTGGLGYTF TGTGCCTGGAGGTGGACAGGGGGCCTTGGCTACACCTTC TRBJ1-2 TRBD1 13 many TRBV30
CASSLQAGSTGELFF TGTGCCAGCAGCTTACAGGCAGGGAGCACCGGGGAGCTGTTTTTT TRBJ2-2 - 15 many TRBV13
CASFGTGDPTGNTIYF TGTGCCAGCTTCGGGACAGGGGACCCAACTGGAAACACCATATATTTT TRBJ1-3 TRBD1 16 few TRBV2
CASSQGAGLLGETQYF TGCGCCAGCAGCCAAGGGGCGGGCCTCCTTGGGGAGACCCAGTACTTC TRBJ2-5 - 16 few TRBV4-3
CALSGLAGREAYNEQFF TGTGCCCTATCGGGACTAGCGGGGCGGGAGGCCTACAATGAGCAGTTCTTC TRBJ2-1 TRBD2 17 - TRBV30
CASRGITYEQYF TGTGCCAGCAGGGGCATAACCTACGAGCAGTACTTC TRBJ2-7 - 12 many TRBV7-9
CASSEPVRETQYF TGTGCCAGCAGTGAACCAGTCCGCGAGACCCAGTACTTC TRBJ2-5 - 13 - TRBV6-4
CASSQVVLTGPGGYTF TGCGCCAGCAGCCAAGTGGTCTTAACAGGGCCGGGCGGCTACACCTTC TRBJ1-2 - 16 - TRBV4-1
CSVAKESNSPLHF TGCAGCGTTGCGAAGGAATCTAATTCACCCCTCCACTTT TRBJ1-6 - 13 - TRBV29-1
CASSINRGDNQPQHF TGTGCCAGTAGTATTAACAGGGGAGACAATCAGCCCCAGCATTTT TRBJ1-5 TRBD1 15 few TRBV19
CASSLRGSRGEETQYF TGTGCCAGCAGCTTAAGGGGCTCGCGGGGGGAAGAGACCCAGTACTTC TRBJ2-5 TRBD2 16 - TRBV13
CAGGGRRETQYF TGTGCCGGGGGGGGGCGCCGAGAGACCCAGTACTTC TRBJ2-5 - 12 many TRBV28
CASSPYLGNSYNEQFF TGTGCCAGCAGCCCGTATCTAGGGAATTCGTACAATGAGCAGTTCTTC TRBJ2-1 - 16 many TRBV11-2
CASSWPTGQGRDTQYF TGTGCCAGCAGCTGGCCAACGGGACAGGGACGCGATACGCAGTATTTT TRBJ2-3 TRBD1 16 many TRBV7-9
CASSIELAGPTGELFF TGTGCCAGTAGTATCGAACTAGCGGGCCCCACCGGGGAGCTGTTTTTT TRBJ2-2 TRBD2 16 - TRBV19
CASSSFPLGYEQYF TGTGCCAGCAGCAGCTTCCCATTGGGGTACGAGCAGTACTTC TRBJ2-7 - 14 many TRBV11-1
CASSASPRGSMDTQYF TGTGCCAGCAGCGCTTCCCCGAGGGGCAGTATGGATACGCAGTATTTT TRBJ2-3 - 16 - TRBV9
CASSFRKGEIQETQYF TGTGCCAGCAGTTTCCGTAAAGGGGAGATCCAAGAGACCCAGTACTTC TRBJ2-5 - 16 many TRBV28
CASSQNSGFYNEQFF TGTGCCAGCAGCCAAAATAGCGGGTTCTACAATGAGCAGTTCTTC TRBJ2-1 TRBD2 15 few TRBV3-1
CASSVAGTSGSSYNEQFF TGTGCCAGCAGCGTAGCGGGGACTAGCGGGAGCTCCTACAATGAGCAGTTCTTC TRBJ2-1 TRBD2 18 many TRBV9
CASSRIAGGRSYEQYF TGTGCCAGCAGCCGGATAGCGGGAGGGCGGTCCTACGAGCAGTACTTC TRBJ2-7 TRBD2 16 - TRBV14
CSVENDRGAEAFF TGCAGCGTTGAGAACGACAGGGGGGCTGAAGCTTTCTTT TRBJ1-1 TRBD1 13 few TRBV29-1